The source of this TCR beta chain is a study of STAT5B mutations in CD4+ large granular lymphocyte leukemia. Study-wide findings and caveats: Compared with healthy controls (2/35), patient top clones favored TRBV06 (8/27).

V shed 5 bases and J shed 5 bases, with 9 bases lying between them. The length of the CDR3 is 13 residues. CDR1 is SGHTA and CDR2 is FQGTGA in the germline V gene. As for this clone: The antigen is unknown.

Sequencing was at survey level. Profiling relied on immunoSEQ multiplex PCR, and the TCRdb table lists in-frame clones only, not all of them. The profile shows about 21,000 clones, approximately 70% of them singletons. V usage is TRBV7-3 and J usage is TRBJ2-2; D not certain. This sequence originates from a human donor in good health. Sequenced: CD4+ T cells from blood buffy coats. The CDR3 loop is CASSNYKTGELFF. The CDR3 DNA is TGTGCCAGCAGCAACTACAAAACCGGGGAGCTGTTTTTT.